These 7 T cell receptor beta chains were all obtained from the same sample, sequenced in a study of T cells after yellow fever vaccination. In TCRdb, the 5' RACE reads were re-called with MiXCR into one record per CDR3 protein. This sample has hundreds of thousands of distinct CDR3 sequences, with roughly an eighth found just once. The material was CD4+ T cells sorted from PBMCs, obtained 15 days after the yellow fever booster vaccination. The receptors stem from a man younger than 30 who received the YFV17D yellow fever vaccine.

The chain couples TRBV5-1 to TRBJ2-3, with D possibly TRBD2 on 5 matching bases. V was cut by 7 bases and J by 6 bases, with 21 bases left in between. Looked up from germline, CDR1 is SGHRS and CDR2 is YFSETQ. The CDR3 is made up of 15 amino acids. CDR3 sequence reads: CASGDSPSRVDTQYF. CDR3 bases: TGCGCCAGCGGGGATAGTCCTAGCCGGGTTGATACGCAGTATTTT.

The sample holds a few counts of this clonotype. The chain carries TRBV4-1 and TRBJ1-3; the match to TRBD1 covers 8 bases. CDR3 length equals 16 residues. V lost 0 bases and J lost 7; bases outside the gene matches: 8. Germline V gives CDR1 MGHRA, CDR2 YSYEKL. The CDR3 loop reads CASSQDLWTGRNTIYF. The CDR3 DNA follows: TGCGCCAGCAGCCAAGATCTGTGGACAGGGCGGAACACCATATATTTT.

The table lists this clonotype with a few counts. The chain recombines TRBV5-1 with TRBJ1-2; 7 bases fit TRBD1. With 5 bases clipped from V and 4 bases from J, the junction kept 14 bases outside the gene matches. Per the germline V gene, CDR1 is SGHRS and CDR2 is YFSETQ. The CDR3 consists of 16 residues. CDR3 region: CASRPPYRGGGYGYTF. CDR3 bases: TGCGCCAGCAGACCTCCCTACAGGGGTGGGGGCTATGGCTACACCTTC.

The rearrangement links TRBV20-1 to TRBJ2-5; no definite D call. The CDR3 is 13 amino acids. Looked up from germline, CDR1 is DFQATT and CDR2 is SNEGSKA (reference sequence). V shed 6 bases and J shed 1 base, with 12 bases lying between them. This CDR3 reads CSAVKNTQETQYF. The CDR3 nucleotides read TGCAGTGCGGTCAAAAACACCCAAGAGACCCAGTACTTC.

The CDR3 nucleotides read TGCGCCAGCAGCCACGGGACCGGGACAGGGATGAAAGAGACCCAGTACTTC. Amino acids: CASSHGTGTGMKETQYF. The chain is built from TRBV4-1 and TRBJ2-5, with TRBD1 identical over 9 bases. The length of the CDR3 is 17 residues. Germline V CDR1 and CDR2: MGHRA, YSYEKL. J lost 3 bases, V lost 3 bases, and 11 bases had no gene match.

V and J are TRBV4-2 and TRBJ2-4; TRBD2 agrees at 7 bases. V was pared by 1 base and J by 6 bases, with 9 bases of the junction left unmatched. The CDR3 runs 16 residues. Germline V lookup: CDR1 LGHNA, CDR2 YNFKEQ. CDR3 loop: CASSQGPAGLPNIQYF. The CDR3, as DNA: TGTGCCAGCAGCCAAGGCCCAGCGGGGCTGCCAAACATTCAGTACTTC.

The chain is built from TRBV18 and TRBJ2-7; D is ambiguous. Trimming removed 3 bases at V and 3 bases at J, with 9 bases between. CDR3 length: 13 residues. Germline assignment: CDR1 KGHSH and CDR2 LQKENI. The CDR3 DNA reads as TGTGCCAGCTCACCGGTAAGCAACTACGAGCAGTACGTC. Translating it yields CASSPVSNYEQYV.